This TCR beta chain was sequenced for a study of cytomegalovirus exposure and HLA in healthy donors. Researchers ran the PCR with 60 Vbeta and 13 Jbeta primers. TCRdb's copy holds only in-frame clones and misses some; the assay was immunoSEQ multiplex PCR. The table has roughly 140,000 clones, approximately 80% seen once. This CDR3 has 13 residues. Looked up from germline, CDR1 is SGHAT and CDR2 is FQNNGV. Sequences were obtained from PBMCs. The chain links TRBV11-2 to TRBJ2-5, with 8 bases aligning to TRBD1. Matching the DNA end better, TRBJ2-7 makes the J call doubtful. This clonotype originated in a man younger than 45 in good health and CMV-seropositive. CDR3 protein: CASSPGTGYEQYF. The CDR3 DNA sequence: TGTGCCAGCAGCCCCGGGACAGGATACGAGCAGTACTTC.